One sample yielded the 9 T cell receptor beta chains listed below, sequenced in a study of T cell responses to AZD1222 COVID-19 vaccine. Libraries were prepared by immunoSEQ multiplex PCR; TCRdb keeps only in-frame clonotypes and omits some of them. This table has about 130,000 clones, approximately 94% appearing once. The material sequenced was peripheral blood, taken on day 0 of AZD1222 vaccination. The receptors were sampled from an adult in good health.

CDR3 bases: TGTGCCAGCAGCTCGACTCGGACATCTAGCACAGATACGCAGTATTTT. Its protein product is CASSSTRTSSTDTQYF. This chain joins TRBV5-6 and TRBJ2-3, with D possibly matching TRBD1 (5 bases). V lost 3 bases and J 0 bases, leaving 14 bases between the germline ends. Germline CDR1 and CDR2: SGHDT and YYEEEE. This CDR3 has 16 amino acids.

V usage is TRBV29-1 and J usage is TRBJ2-2; D might be TRBD1 (7 bases). CDR3 length: 12 amino acids. In germline, CDR1 is SQVTM, CDR2 ANQGSEA. V was pared by 5 bases and J by 6 bases, with 10 bases between. The DNA for the CDR3 is TGCAGCGTTACAGGGGAGGCCGGGGAGCTGTTTTTT. Translating it yields CSVTGEAGELFF.

This chain links TRBV2 with TRBJ2-1; D ambiguous. V was cut by 6 bases and J by 6 bases, with 6 bases left in between. CDR3 length equals 11 residues. Germline V lookup: CDR1 SNHLY, CDR2 FYNNEI. The CDR3 is CASSYLNEQFF. CDR3 bases: TGTGCCAGCAGCTACCTCAATGAGCAGTTCTTC.

This clone showed up just a few times. A read error may produce the germline difference seen at one junction end. V usage is TRBV7-7 and J usage is TRBJ2-5; perhaps TRBD2 as D (9 bases). CDR3 length: 18 amino acids. Germline loops: CDR1 SSHAT, CDR2 FNYEAQ (reference sequence). Written as DNA, the CDR3 is TGTGCTAGCAGCCCCCAGGGGGCGGGGGGGCTCGCGGGAGAGACCCAGTACTTC. It translates to CASSPQGAGGLAGETQYF. Filled out from reference TRBV7-7 and TRBJ2-5, the complete variable domain reads GAGVSQSPRYKVTKRGQDVTLRCDPISSHATLYWYQQALGQGPEFLTYFNYEAQPDKSGLPSDRFSAERPEGSISTLTIQRTEQRDSAMYRCASSPQGAGGLAGETQYFGPGTRLLVL.

The genes are TRBV6-4 and TRBJ2-2; weak D call: TRBD1 (6 bases). The V and J ends lost 5 bases and 1 base respectively, with 8 bases between them. This CDR3 region has 14 residues. Germline CDR1 is MRHNA and CDR2 is SNTAGT. The CDR3 DNA is TGTGCCAGCAGTCAACAGGGGAACACCGGGGAGCTGTTTTTT. This translates into CASSQQGNTGELFF.

V and J are TRBV6-5 and TRBJ1-1; D ambiguous. Germline CDR1 MNHEY, CDR2 SVGAGI. Trimming left V 6 bases short and J 0 bases short, with 14 bases between. CDR3 length: 15 residues. For the CDR3, the DNA is TGTGCCAGCAGCGGCCGTGGGGTGGTGAACACTGAAGCTTTCTTT. Encoded protein: CASSGRGVVNTEAFF.

The chain is built from TRBV5-4 and TRBJ2-7, with D perhaps TRBD1 or TRBD2 (5 bases each). The CDR3 covers 14 residues. In germline, CDR1 is SGHNT, CDR2 YYREEE (reference sequence). V was cut by 5 bases and J by 3 bases, with 15 bases left in between. Here the CDR3 reads CASSSGTKVYEQYF. The CDR3 DNA is TGTGCCAGCAGTTCCGGGACCAAAGTCTACGAGCAGTACTTC.

The count of this clone is one. The gene calls are TRBV19 and TRBJ1-2; no clear D gene. Germline CDR1 is LNHDA and CDR2 is SQIVND (reference sequence). Trimming stripped 3 bases from V and 8 bases from J, with 10 bases between. The CDR3 totals 12 residues. In DNA form, the CDR3 reads TGTGCCAGTAGTATCGGGTTCACAGGCTACACCTTC. It specifies CASSIGFTGYTF.

The V gene is TRBV29-1, the J gene TRBJ1-1; D not certain. The CDR3 has 12 amino acids. Germline lookup yields CDR1 SQVTM and CDR2 ANQGSEA. V lost 5 bases, J lost 0 bases, and 7 bases lay in between. CDR3 bases: TGCAGCGTTAGCCAAATGAACACTGAAGCTTTCTTT. Translation gives CSVSQMNTEAFF.